This T cell receptor (beta chain) stems from a study of T-cell reconstitution after alpha-beta-depleted transplantation in children. Construction of the TCRbeta library involved unique molecular identifiers. In TCRdb, the PCR reads were re-called with MiXCR into one record per CDR3 protein. Of 360,000 or so distinct CDR3 sequences in the sample, about a fifth were seen once. Ten or more counts support this clonotype. Trimming cost V 4 bases and J 0 bases, with 11 bases left between them. CDR1 and CDR2 (germline): SGDLS, YYNGEE. The CDR3 is 15 amino acids. The sequence came from a human donor who donated a stem cell graft to a child with acute myeloid leukemia. This specimen was PBMCs from the stem cell graft donor, taken from the stem cell graft. The chain recombines TRBV9 with TRBJ1-5, with D unclear. CDR3 sequence (DNA): TGTGCCAGCAGCCCCCACTATGATAGCAATCAGCCCCAGCATTTT. It codes for CASSPHYDSNQPQHF. The full variable domain, with the rest looked up from reference TRBV9 and TRBJ1-5, is DSGVTQTPKHLITATGQRVTLRCSPRSGDLSVYWYQQSLDQGLQFLIQYYNGEERAKGNILERFSAQQFPDLHSELNLSSLELGDSALYFCASSPHYDSNQPQHFGDGTRLSIL.